A selection of T cell receptor beta chains follows, all from one sample in a study of blood T cell dynamics during melanoma immunotherapy. Assay: immunoSEQ multiplex PCR; the TCRdb copy retains only in-frame clones and omits some. The sample consists of tens of thousands of clones, around nine tenths of them appearing once. Sequenced material: blood, taken from a patient treated with checkpoint blockade. All receptors derive from a human donor with melanoma. The CDR3 runs from the conserved cysteine through the conserved F or W. Fields, in order: J gene, D gene, V gene, clone size, CDR3 DNA, CDR3 protein. D genes are given only for firm matches. Clone sizes are given selectively: once, few, many, or a class where the clone is expanded.

j_gene: TRBJ2-1
d_gene: .
v_gene: TRBV9
abundance: few
CDR3nt: TGTGCCAGCAGCGTAGAAGGCGTTAGCTCCTACAATGAGCAGTTCTTC
CDR3aa: CASSVEGVSSYNEQFF

j_gene: TRBJ2-3
d_gene: .
v_gene: TRBV5-4
abundance: .
CDR3nt: TGTGCCAGCAGCTTGGCGGAGGGGCCCCGGTATTTT
CDR3aa: CASSLAEGPRYF

j_gene: TRBJ1-1
d_gene: .
v_gene: TRBV7-9
abundance: .
CDR3nt: TGTGCCAGCAGCTTCTTCGCGAACACTGAAGCTTTCTTT
CDR3aa: CASSFFANTEAFF

j_gene: TRBJ2-3
d_gene: .
v_gene: TRBV6-1
abundance: .
CDR3nt: TGTGCCAGCAGTGAGGGGAGTTGGACAGATACGCAGTATTTT
CDR3aa: CASSEGSWTDTQYF

j_gene: TRBJ1-1
d_gene: TRBD1
v_gene: TRBV28
abundance: .
CDR3nt: TGTGCCAGCAGTTATCCCACAGGGGCTGAAGCTTTCTTT
CDR3aa: CASSYPTGAEAFF

j_gene: TRBJ2-7
d_gene: .
v_gene: TRBV28
abundance: .
CDR3nt: TGTGCCAGCAGTTTTGGGTACGAGCAGTACTTC
CDR3aa: CASSFGYEQYF

j_gene: TRBJ1-4
d_gene: .
v_gene: TRBV6-5
abundance: .
CDR3nt: TGTGCCAGCAGTTACCCGCAGGGTAATGAAAAACTGTTTTTT
CDR3aa: CASSYPQGNEKLFF

j_gene: TRBJ2-7
d_gene: .
v_gene: TRBV28
abundance: .
CDR3nt: TGTGCCAGCAGTACCCCCGGGACGGGGGCGCGTGAGCAGTACTTC
CDR3aa: CASSTPGTGAREQYF

j_gene: TRBJ2-7
d_gene: .
v_gene: TRBV10-3
abundance: .
CDR3nt: TGTGCCATCAGGAAGGGGGAGGGGCCCGAGCAGTACTTC
CDR3aa: CAIRKGEGPEQYF

j_gene: TRBJ1-4
d_gene: .
v_gene: TRBV7-3
abundance: .
CDR3nt: TGTGCCAGCAGCTTAGGAAGTTCGGAGCTCACAACTAATGAAAAACTGTTTTTT
CDR3aa: CASSLGSSELTTNEKLFF

j_gene: TRBJ2-3
d_gene: TRBD2
v_gene: TRBV9
abundance: few
CDR3nt: TGTGCCAGCAGCGGGGGGACTAGCGGTCTCACAGATACGCAGTATTTT
CDR3aa: CASSGGTSGLTDTQYF

j_gene: TRBJ2-7
d_gene: .
v_gene: TRBV28
abundance: .
CDR3nt: TGTGCCAGCAGGGGGGCTAGCTTTACCTACGAGCAGTACTTC
CDR3aa: CASRGASFTYEQYF

j_gene: TRBJ2-3
d_gene: .
v_gene: TRBV28
abundance: .
CDR3nt: TGTGCCAGCAGTTCGGCGGTGATGGATACGCAGTATTTT
CDR3aa: CASSSAVMDTQYF

j_gene: TRBJ2-1
d_gene: .
v_gene: TRBV25-1
abundance: .
CDR3nt: TGTGCCAGCAGTGAATTTGGACTCCACAATGAGCAGTTCTTC
CDR3aa: CASSEFGLHNEQFF

j_gene: TRBJ1-1
d_gene: .
v_gene: TRBV18
abundance: few
CDR3nt: TGTGCCAGCTCGCCGACAACGGGAAGCACTGAAGCTTTCTTT
CDR3aa: CASSPTTGSTEAFF